These 5 T cell receptor beta chains share one sample of origin, sequenced in a study of blood T cell repertoires in COVID-19. Clones were read by immunoSEQ multiplex PCR, and TCRdb kept only the in-frame ones, dropping some. Of hundreds of thousands of clones listed, more than 80% were seen once; the top ten hold 1%. The sample consisted of PBMCs or T cells enriched from blood (not recorded which). These receptors were obtained from a man younger than 35 who had recovered from COVID-19.

The V and J genes are TRBV10-3 and TRBJ2-3; 8 bases are a match to TRBD2. With 4 bases clipped from V and 3 bases from J, the junction kept 3 bases outside the gene matches. This CDR3 is built from 14 residues. Germline V lookup: CDR1 ENHRY, CDR2 SYGVKD. CDR3: CAISGPGGTDTQYF. The CDR3, as DNA: TGTGCCATCAGTGGGCCGGGGGGGACAGATACGCAGTATTTT.

The rearrangement uses TRBV9 and TRBJ1-6; D gene ambiguous. Looked up from germline, CDR1 is SGDLS and CDR2 is YYNGEE. V lost 0 bases and J lost 0, with 4 bases in between. The CDR3 consists of 15 residues. This CDR3 is CASSVAGSYNSPLHF. CDR3 sequence (DNA): TGTGCCAGCAGCGTAGCCGGCTCCTATAATTCACCCCTCCACTTT. The full variable domain, completed using reference TRBV9 and TRBJ1-6, is DSGVTQTPKHLITATGQRVTLRCSPRSGDLSVYWYQQSLDQGLQFLIQYYNGEERAKGNILERFSAQQFPDLHSELNLSSLELGDSALYFCASSVAGSYNSPLHFGNGTRLTVT.

The chain has TRBV6-2 or TRBV6-3 and TRBJ2-1; 7 bases are a match to TRBD2. V lost 4 bases to trimming and J lost 7 bases; unmatched junction nucleotides: 10. Germline V gene lookup returns CDR1 MNHEY and CDR2 SVGEGT. The CDR3 covers 15 residues. CDR3: CASSSEGEGGNEQFF. CDR3 DNA sequence: TGTGCCAGCAGTTCCGAAGGGGAGGGAGGGAATGAGCAGTTCTTC.

The chain employs TRBV19 and TRBJ2-1, with 9 nucleotides matching TRBD2. The J segment lost 4 bases and the V segment lost 5 bases, leaving 9 bases of the junction unmatched. Per germline, CDR1 LNHDA and CDR2 SQIVND (reference sequence). The length of the CDR3 is 16 residues. The CDR3, as DNA: TGTGCCAGTAGTTTAAATCGCGGGGGGGCTTACAATGAGCAGTTCTTC. Its translation is CASSLNRGGAYNEQFF.

The genes are TRBV7-2 and TRBJ1-1, with 8 bases fitting TRBD1. The germline CDR1 and CDR2 sequences are SGHTA and FQGNSA. The CDR3 covers 13 residues. J gave up 7 bases and V 1 base, and 2 bases lay outside the gene matches. This chain's CDR3 is CASSLDRGGEAFF. CDR3 DNA sequence: TGTGCCAGCAGCTTAGACAGGGGGGGTGAAGCTTTCTTT.